These 17 T cell receptor beta chains were all obtained from the same sample, sequenced in a study of blood T cell repertoires in COVID-19 (dated by TCRdb to the early 2020s). The receptor library was made with the immunoSEQ multiplex PCR assay. TCRdb provides this immuneACCESS table in a form limited to in-frame rearrangements. Some clones are lacking; in checked studies, under half of them reflect an unresolved V gene, and why the rest are absent is not known. Across this sample there are some 64,000 clones, with around 80% seen only once. 12% to 15% of the sample rests with the top ten. The material sequenced was peripheral blood. The source is a man aged 55-75 years with COVID-19, enrolled during active disease.

This clone was found a few times. The chain uses TRBV5-4 and TRBJ2-5; the D is unclear. The V gene's germline CDR1 is SGHNT and CDR2 YYREEE (reference sequence). The CDR3 has 14 amino acids. Trimming took off 0 bases at V and 2 bases at J, with 8 bases between the two ends. CDR3 coding DNA: TGTGCCAGCAGCTTGGGGAACAGACAAGAGACCCAGTACTTC. Residues: CASSLGNRQETQYF.

The rearrangement uses TRBV6-5 and TRBJ2-1; 9 bases line up with TRBD1. Germline loops: CDR1 MNHEY, CDR2 SVGAGI. V dropped 5 bases and J dropped 8; count of bases not matched to a gene: 10. CDR3 size: 15 residues. CDR3 bases: TGTGCCAGCAGTCCACGGGGGACAGGGTTGTATGAGCAGTTCTTC. This gives the protein CASSPRGTGLYEQFF.

CDR3 protein: CASTSDSSIGTQYF. The DNA for the CDR3 is TGTGCCAGCACATCGGACAGTAGTATTGGGACCCAGTACTTC. This sequence joins TRBV2 and TRBJ2-5, with a possible D match to TRBD1 (6 bases). Trimming stripped 7 bases from V and 7 bases from J, with 19 bases between. Germline CDR1 SNHLY, CDR2 FYNNEI. This CDR3 is 14 amino acids long.

This sequence joins TRBV7-9 and TRBJ2-3; 12 nucleotides agree with TRBD2. The V gene's germline CDR1 is SEHNR and CDR2 FQNEAQ (reference sequence). V was pared by 5 bases and J by 7 bases, with 4 bases of the junction left unmatched. The CDR3 contains 14 residues. CDR3 DNA: TGTGCCAGCAGCCCTAGCGGGGGGGCATATACGCAGTATTTT. As protein: CASSPSGGAYTQYF.

A word on this clone: Relative to the germline gene, one junction end is altered; a read error may explain this. The V and J genes are TRBV2 and TRBJ2-1; unclear D gene. Germline V gene data show CDR1 as SNHLY and CDR2 as FYNNEI. The CDR3 runs 13 residues. DNA of the CDR3: TGTGCCGGCAGGCCTATCTCCTACAATGAGCAGTTCTTC. It codes for CAGRPISYNEQFF. Supplemented by reference TRBV2 and TRBJ2-1, the full variable domain reads EPEVTQTPSHQVTQMGQEVILRCVPISNHLYFYWYRQILGQKVEFLVSFYNNEISEKSEIFDDQFSVERPDGSNFTLKIRSTKLEDSAMYFCAGRPISYNEQFFGPGTRLTVL.

The J gene is TRBJ1-5, the V gene TRBV5-6; TRBD1 matches at 7 bases. There are 13 residues in the CDR3. The V segment lost 4 bases and the J segment 2 bases; nucleotides outside the gene matches: 0. Germline V gene lookup returns CDR1 SGHDT and CDR2 YYEEEE. CDR3 coding DNA: TGTGCCAGCAGCCAGGGGGGCAATCAGCCCCAGCATTTT. It is translated as CASSQGGNQPQHF.

The chain uses TRBV2 and TRBJ2-2; 14 nucleotides match TRBD2. There are 14 residues in the CDR3. Looked up from germline, CDR1 is SNHLY and CDR2 is FYNNEI. V trimming: 6 bases; J trimming: 8 bases; junction bases outside the gene matches: 2. The DNA for the CDR3 is TGTGCCAGCAGGGGGACTAGCGGGAGAGGGGAGCTGTTTTTT. Its translation: CASRGTSGRGELFF.

The genes are TRBV7-2 and TRBJ2-1, with D possibly matching TRBD2 (6 bases). V lost 0 bases and J lost 4, with 13 bases in between. Germline V gene data show CDR1 as SGHTA and CDR2 as FQGNSA. The length of the CDR3 is 16 residues. CDR3 DNA: TGTGCCAGCAGCTTAGCGCGGGGCGGGCAGTACAATGAGCAGTTCTTC. Its protein product is CASSLARGGQYNEQFF. Looking up the rest from reference TRBV7-2 and TRBJ2-1 gives the full variable domain: GAGVSQSPSNKVTEKGKDVELRCDPISGHTALYWYRQSLGQGLEFLIYFQGNSAPDKSGLPSDRFSAERTGGSVSTLTIQRTQQEDSAVYLCASSLARGGQYNEQFFGPGTRLTVL.

The chain is built from TRBV5-5 and TRBJ2-5; 11 bases match TRBD1. Germline CDR1 reads SGHKS; CDR2 reads YYEKEE (reference sequence). The CDR3 has 15 residues. Trimming removed 0 bases from V and 5 bases from J; junction bases left unmatched: 3. The CDR3 here is CASSLGTGGWETQYF. CDR3 nucleotides: TGTGCCAGCAGCTTGGGGACAGGGGGCTGGGAGACCCAGTACTTC.

The chain couples TRBV28 to TRBJ2-1; D unresolved. The CDR3 is made up of 15 amino acids. V was clipped by 5 bases and J by 4 bases, with 15 bases between them. The germline V gene has CDR1 MDHEN and CDR2 SYDVKM. CDR3 sequence reads: CASSPHSLPYNEQFF. CDR3 in DNA: TGTGCCAGCAGTCCCCATTCACTCCCTTACAATGAGCAGTTCTTC.

The chain links TRBV9 to TRBJ2-1; 13 bases fit TRBD2. CDR3 length equals 18 residues. Germline loops: CDR1 SGDLS, CDR2 YYNGEE. J lost 4 bases, V lost 1 base, and 8 bases had no gene match. The DNA for the CDR3 is TGTGCCAGCAGCGTAAGTGCGGGACTAGCGGGACCTTACAATGAGCAGTTCTTC. Protein sequence: CASSVSAGLAGPYNEQFF.

V is TRBV3-1 (or the pseudogene TRBV3-2) and J is TRBJ2-2; D is uncertain. V shed 1 base and J shed 7 bases, with 7 bases lying between them. Germline V gives CDR1 LGHDT, CDR2 YNNKEL (reference sequence). The CDR3 sequence is 13 residues long. In DNA, the CDR3 is TGTGCCAGCAGCCAAGGGAGAGGCGGGGAGCTGTTTTTT. This translates into CASSQGRGGELFF.

The chain is built from TRBV29-1 and TRBJ2-3; D unclear. V was trimmed by 4 bases and J by 2 bases, leaving 7 bases between them. The V gene's germline CDR1 is SQVTM and CDR2 ANQGSEA. This CDR3 is built from 12 residues. CDR3 region: CSVGDNTDTQYF. The CDR3 DNA reads TGCAGCGTTGGAGATAACACAGATACGCAGTATTTT.

V is TRBV5-4 and J is TRBJ2-3, with unresolved D. Trimming removed 0 bases at V and 9 bases at J, with 11 bases between. The CDR3 has 13 residues. In germline, CDR1 is SGHNT, CDR2 YYREEE (reference sequence). CDR3 amino acids: CASSLAEYATQYF. In DNA, the CDR3 is TGTGCCAGCAGCTTGGCCGAGTACGCGACGCAGTATTTT.

This clone was seen a few times. The chain carries TRBV4-1 and TRBJ1-5; D is undetermined. This CDR3 contains 13 residues. In germline, CDR1 is MGHRA, CDR2 YSYEKL. Deletions cut 3 bases from V and 0 bases from J, with 3 bases between. DNA for the CDR3: TGCGCCAGCAGCCAGAGTAGCAATCAGCCCCAGCATTTT. Encoded protein: CASSQSSNQPQHF.

The chain uses TRBV5-1 and TRBJ2-2, with D possibly being TRBD1 (6 bases). The CDR3 consists of 16 residues. V lost 1 base and J lost 3, with 13 bases in between. Germline CDR1 is SGHRS and CDR2 is YFSETQ. Here the CDR3 DNA reads TGCGCCAGCAGCTTGAACAGGGCGAGGGACACCGGGGAGCTGTTTTTT. This sequence encodes CASSLNRARDTGELFF.

This clone has just one count. This chain joins TRBV4-1 and TRBJ2-1; a weak D match, TRBD2 (6 bases). CDR1 is MGHRA, CDR2 YSYEKL, per germline. Trimming shortened V by 8 bases and J by 4 bases, and 21 bases separated the two germline ends. This CDR3 is 16 amino acids long. As DNA, the CDR3 is TGCGCCAGCGGGGGGTCCCGGGACTCCGTTTACAATGAGCAGTTCTTC. This encodes CASGGSRDSVYNEQFF.